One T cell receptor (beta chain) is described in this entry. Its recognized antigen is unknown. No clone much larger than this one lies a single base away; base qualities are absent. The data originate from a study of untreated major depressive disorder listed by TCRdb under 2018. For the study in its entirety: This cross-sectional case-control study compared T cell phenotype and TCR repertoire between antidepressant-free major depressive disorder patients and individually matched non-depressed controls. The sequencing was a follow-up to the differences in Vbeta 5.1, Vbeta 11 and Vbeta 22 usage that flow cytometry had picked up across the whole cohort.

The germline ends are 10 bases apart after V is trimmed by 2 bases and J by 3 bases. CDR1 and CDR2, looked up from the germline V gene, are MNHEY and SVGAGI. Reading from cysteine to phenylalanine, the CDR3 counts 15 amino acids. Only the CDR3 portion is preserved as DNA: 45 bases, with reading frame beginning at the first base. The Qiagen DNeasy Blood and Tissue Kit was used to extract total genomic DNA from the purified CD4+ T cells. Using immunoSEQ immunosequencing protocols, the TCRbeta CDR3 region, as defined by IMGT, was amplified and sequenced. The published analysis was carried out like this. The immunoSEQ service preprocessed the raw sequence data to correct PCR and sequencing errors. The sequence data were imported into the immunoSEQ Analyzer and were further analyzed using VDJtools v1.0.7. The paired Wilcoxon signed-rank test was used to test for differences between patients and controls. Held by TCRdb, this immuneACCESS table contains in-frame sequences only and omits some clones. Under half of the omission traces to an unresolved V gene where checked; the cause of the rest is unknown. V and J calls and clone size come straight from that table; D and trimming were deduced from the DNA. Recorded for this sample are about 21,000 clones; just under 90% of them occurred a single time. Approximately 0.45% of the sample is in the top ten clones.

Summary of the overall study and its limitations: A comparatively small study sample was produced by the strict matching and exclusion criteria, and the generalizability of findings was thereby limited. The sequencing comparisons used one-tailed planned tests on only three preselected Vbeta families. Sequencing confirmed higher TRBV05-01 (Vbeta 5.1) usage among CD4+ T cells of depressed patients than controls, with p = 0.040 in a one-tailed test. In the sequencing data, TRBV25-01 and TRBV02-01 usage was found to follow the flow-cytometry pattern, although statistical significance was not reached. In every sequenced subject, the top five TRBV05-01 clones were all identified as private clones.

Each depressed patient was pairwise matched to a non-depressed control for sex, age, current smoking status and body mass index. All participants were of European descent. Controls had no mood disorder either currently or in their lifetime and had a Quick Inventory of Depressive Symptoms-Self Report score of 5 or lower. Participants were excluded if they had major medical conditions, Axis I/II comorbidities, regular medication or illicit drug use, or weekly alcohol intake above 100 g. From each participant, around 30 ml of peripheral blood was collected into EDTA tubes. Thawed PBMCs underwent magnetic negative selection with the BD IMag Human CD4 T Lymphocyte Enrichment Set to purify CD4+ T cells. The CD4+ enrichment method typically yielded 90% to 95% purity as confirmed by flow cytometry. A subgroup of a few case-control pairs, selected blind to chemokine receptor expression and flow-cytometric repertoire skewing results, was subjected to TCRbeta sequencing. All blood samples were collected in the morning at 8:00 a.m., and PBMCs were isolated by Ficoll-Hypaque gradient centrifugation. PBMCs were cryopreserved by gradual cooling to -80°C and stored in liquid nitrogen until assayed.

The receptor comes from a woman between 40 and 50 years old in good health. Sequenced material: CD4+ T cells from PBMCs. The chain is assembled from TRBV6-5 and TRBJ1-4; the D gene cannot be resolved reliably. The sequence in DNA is TGTGCCAGCAGTTACCAACCGGGTGCTAATGAAAAACTGTTTTTT. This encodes CASSYQPGANEKLFF.